This is a list of T cell receptor beta chains from one sample in a study of T cell changes during pregnancy in multiple sclerosis. The method was immunoSEQ multiplex PCR; TCRdb's version includes in-frame clones alone and lacks a portion of them. The repertoire holds 68,000 or so clones, with under 95% as singletons. The sequenced sample was peripheral blood, obtained in the second trimester of pregnancy. Source of these receptors: a female donor with multiple sclerosis, enrolled in a pregnancy study. Each CDR3 is given with its conserved first and last residue. The D gene is left open where the match is weak. Clone size is shown for a subset of rows, as once, few, many or a class of expanded clone.

d_call,v_call,clone_size,j_call,cdr3_nt,cdr3_aa
.,TRBV29-1,few,TRBJ1-1,TGCAGCGTTGCGGGTTCCCGAATAGCGAACACTGAAGCTTTCTTT,CSVAGSRIANTEAFF
.,TRBV27,.,TRBJ2-3,TGTGCCAGCAGGCCTTTCGGGGCAGATACGCAGTATTTT,CASRPFGADTQYF
.,TRBV4-1,.,TRBJ2-5,TGCGCCAGCAGCCAACTCCTCCAGGGGAAAGAGACCCAGTACTTC,CASSQLLQGKETQYF
.,TRBV14,.,TRBJ1-1,TGTGCCAGCAGCCAAGTCCTTGGACTCCTAAGAACCACTGAAGCTTTCTTT,CASSQVLGLLRTTEAFF
TRBD2,TRBV7-6,.,TRBJ2-7,TGTGCCAGCAGCTTAGTGGGCGGGGGGGATAACGAGCAGTACTTC,CASSLVGGGDNEQYF
.,TRBV5-4,.,TRBJ2-7,TGTGCCAGCGGACTTAGGGGGGGCGGCACCTACGAGCAGTACTTC,CASGLRGGGTYEQYF
TRBD1,TRBV11-2,.,TRBJ2-7,TGTGCCAGCAGCCAGTGGACAGGTTCCTACGAGCAGTACTTC,CASSQWTGSYEQYF
TRBD1,TRBV7-9,.,TRBJ1-2,TGTGCCAGCAGCTTAGTGGTCGACAGGGACCTCTATGGCTACACCTTC,CASSLVVDRDLYGYTF
.,TRBV19,.,TRBJ2-2,TGTGCCAGCAGACAGACCGGGGAGCTGTTTTTT,CASRQTGELFF
.,TRBV5-4,.,TRBJ2-1,TGTGCCAGCAGCTTCCCTGACAGTTCTAATGAGCAGTTCTTC,CASSFPDSSNEQFF
.,TRBV11-2,.,TRBJ2-2,TGTGCCAGCAGTTTAACGAGGGGAGGAGGTCGTCCCGGGGAGCTGTTTTTT,CASSLTRGGGRPGELFF
TRBD1,TRBV18,.,TRBJ1-3,TGTGCCAGCTCTCTCGACAGGGATGGAGGAAACACCATATATTTT,CASSLDRDGGNTIYF
.,TRBV18,.,TRBJ1-6,TGTGCCAGCTCACCATTGGGAGCCAGCTCCTATAATTCACCCCTCCACTTT,CASSPLGASSYNSPLHF
TRBD1,TRBV19,.,TRBJ2-1,TGTGCCAGTAGTACGTGGGGACAGGGGGCGGCTAATGAGCAGTTCTTC,CASSTWGQGAANEQFF
TRBD1,TRBV7-6,.,TRBJ1-5,TGTGCCAGCAGCTTAGGGTACAGGGGCGGCAATCAGCCCCAGCATTTT,CASSLGYRGGNQPQHF
TRBD1,TRBV11-3,.,TRBJ2-4,TGTGCCAGCAGCTCGACAGGGGTTGGCATTCAGTACTTC,CASSSTGVGIQYF
.,TRBV7-9,.,TRBJ2-1,TGTGCCAGCAGCTTGAGCAATGAGCAGTTCTTC,CASSLSNEQFF
.,TRBV7-3,.,TRBJ1-1,TGTGCCAGCAGCTTAAAAGTTCCAGGATCGAACACTGAAGCTTTCTTT,CASSLKVPGSNTEAFF
TRBD2,TRBV11-2,.,TRBJ2-7,TGTGCCAGCAGCGACAGACTAGCGCTCCTTGGGGAGCAGTACTTC,CASSDRLALLGEQYF
.,TRBV30,.,TRBJ1-6,TGTGCCTGGAGTGAGGGGGTCTCACCCCTCCACTTT,CAWSEGVSPLHF
.,TRBV18,few,TRBJ1-1,TGTGCCAGCTCACCGGCGGGCAGGGGGAACACTGAAGCTTTCTTT,CASSPAGRGNTEAFF
.,TRBV7-2,.,TRBJ1-1,TGTGCCAGCAGCTTAACGGGAGTTACTGAAGCTTTCTTT,CASSLTGVTEAFF
TRBD2,TRBV6-5,.,TRBJ2-3,TGTGCCAGCAGTACCGCGGGGAGGGCAGATACGCAGTATTTT,CASSTAGRADTQYF
.,TRBV29-1,.,TRBJ1-1,TGCAGCGTTGTTATTGGGGGCACCACTGAAGCTTTCTTT,CSVVIGGTTEAFF
.,TRBV30,few,TRBJ1-5,TGTGCCTGGAGTCCTACCTTCAATCAGCCCCAGCATTTT,CAWSPTFNQPQHF
.,TRBV18,.,TRBJ1-2,TGTGCCAGCTCACCATCGGCAGGGCTGACCTCCATCTATGGCTACACCTTC,CASSPSAGLTSIYGYTF
TRBD2,TRBV5-4,.,TRBJ2-3,TGTGCCAGCAGCTCTCCGGGACTAGCGGGGGGAGCAGATACGCAGTATTTT,CASSSPGLAGGADTQYF
.,TRBV18,.,TRBJ2-3,TGTGCCAGCTCACCCCCGGAGCGTACGCAGTATTTT,CASSPPERTQYF
TRBD1,TRBV19,.,TRBJ1-5,TGTGCCAGTATAGGGGGCGTTAGCAATCAGCCCCAGCATTTT,CASIGGVSNQPQHF
.,TRBV27,.,TRBJ1-2,TGTGCCAGCAGCTCCCCCCCCCACTATGGCTACACCTTC,CASSSPPHYGYTF
.,TRBV9,.,TRBJ2-5,TGTGCCAGCAGCGTAGGAAGGGGGAAGGGGCTCTACTTC,CASSVGRGKGLYF
TRBD1,TRBV5-4,.,TRBJ2-7,TGTGCCAGCAGCACCGGACAGGGGGCCTACGAGCAGTACTTC,CASSTGQGAYEQYF
.,TRBV9,.,TRBJ2-3,TGTGCCAGCAGCCCCAGAATCGGGAAGGCAGATACGCAGTATTTT,CASSPRIGKADTQYF
.,TRBV13,.,TRBJ1-2,TGTGCCAGCAGCTTAGGATCAGCTAACTATGGCTACACCTTC,CASSLGSANYGYTF
.,TRBV11-3,.,TRBJ1-2,TGTGCCAGCAGCCCAAACGGGGACACGGAAAACTATGGCTACACCTTC,CASSPNGDTENYGYTF
.,TRBV23-1,few,TRBJ1-3,TGCGCCAGCAGTCAATCCTACGGGGGGCTAGCTGGAAACACCATATATTTT,CASSQSYGGLAGNTIYF
.,TRBV5-1,.,TRBJ2-7,TGCGCCAGCAGCGTACTTCGGACAGATAGCTCCTACGAGCAGTACTTC,CASSVLRTDSSYEQYF
TRBD2,TRBV30,.,TRBJ2-1,TGTGCCTGGAGTGTAGGGAGAGGGGCTAGCGGCTACAATGAGCAGTTCTTC,CAWSVGRGASGYNEQFF
TRBD1,TRBV7-2,once,TRBJ1-2,TGTGCCAGCAGCTTAGACGGCAGGGGGCTAAGTGGCTACACCTTC,CASSLDGRGLSGYTF
.,TRBV5-1,.,TRBJ2-7,TGCGCCAGCAGCTTCGGAGGGTCGATCTCCTACGAGCAGTACTTC,CASSFGGSISYEQYF
.,TRBV7-6,.,TRBJ2-7,TGTGCCAGCAGCGCAACAGGGTCCTACGAGCAGTACTTC,CASSATGSYEQYF
.,TRBV7-2,many,TRBJ1-1,TGTGCCAGCAGCGTAAACACTGAAGCTTTCTTT,CASSVNTEAFF
.,TRBV29-1,.,TRBJ1-2,TGCAGCGTTGAGGTAGGGGCCTACACCTTC,CSVEVGAYTF
.,TRBV4-2,.,TRBJ2-1,TGTGCCAGCAGCCCGTCGACGGAGAATTCCTACAATGAGCAGTTCTTC,CASSPSTENSYNEQFF
TRBD2,TRBV5-4,.,TRBJ2-1,TGTGCCAGCAGCTTGAGTTGGGCTAGCGGGGGGGCAAGTGAGCAGTTCTTC,CASSLSWASGGASEQFF
TRBD1,TRBV11-2,.,TRBJ2-3,TGTGCCAGCAGCTTAGATGGGACAGCCACAGATACGCAGTATTTT,CASSLDGTATDTQYF
TRBD1,TRBV6-5,.,TRBJ1-2,TGTGCCAGCAGTTCACAGGGGGCGCGTGGCTACACCTTC,CASSSQGARGYTF
TRBD2,TRBV5-4,once,TRBJ2-1,TGTGCCAGCAGCAAACCGGGAGGGGGTTACAATGAGCAGTTCTTC,CASSKPGGGYNEQFF
.,TRBV11-1,.,TRBJ1-1,TGTGCCAGCAGCTTAGGTACGGGGATGAACACTGAAGCTTTCTTT,CASSLGTGMNTEAFF
.,TRBV9,few,TRBJ1-3,TGTGCCAGCAGCCAATCCGGGACTACAACTGGAAACACCATATATTTT,CASSQSGTTTGNTIYF
.,TRBV5-6,.,TRBJ2-7,TGTGCCAGCAGCACCGGGCTACAGAGGGACTACGAGCAGTACTTC,CASSTGLQRDYEQYF
TRBD2,TRBV9,.,TRBJ2-3,TGTGCCAGCAGCGCCAGACTAGCGGGGGGGCGGGCGGCGGATACGCAGTATTTT,CASSARLAGGRAADTQYF
.,TRBV5-1,.,TRBJ2-5,TGCGCCAGCAGCTTTGGCGGGTCCCAAGAGACCCAGTACTTC,CASSFGGSQETQYF
.,TRBV7-2,.,TRBJ1-1,TGTGCCAGCAGCTTAGCGGACAGTATTGAAGCTTTCTTT,CASSLADSIEAFF